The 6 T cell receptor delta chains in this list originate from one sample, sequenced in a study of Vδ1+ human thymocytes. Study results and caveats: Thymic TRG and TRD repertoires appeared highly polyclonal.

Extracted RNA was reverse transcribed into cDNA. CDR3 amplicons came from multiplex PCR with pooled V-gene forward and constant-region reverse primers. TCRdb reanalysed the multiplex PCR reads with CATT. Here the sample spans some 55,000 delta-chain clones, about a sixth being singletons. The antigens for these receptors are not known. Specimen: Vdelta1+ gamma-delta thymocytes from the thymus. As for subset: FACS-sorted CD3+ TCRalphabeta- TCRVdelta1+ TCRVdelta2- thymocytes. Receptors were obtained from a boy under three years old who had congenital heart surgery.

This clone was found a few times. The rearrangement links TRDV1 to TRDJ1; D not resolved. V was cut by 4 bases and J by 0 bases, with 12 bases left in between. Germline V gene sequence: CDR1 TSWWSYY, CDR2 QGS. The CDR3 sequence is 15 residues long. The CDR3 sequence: CALGATFSYTDKLIF. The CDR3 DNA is TGTGCTCTTGGGGCTACGTTCTCCTACACCGATAAACTCATCTTT.

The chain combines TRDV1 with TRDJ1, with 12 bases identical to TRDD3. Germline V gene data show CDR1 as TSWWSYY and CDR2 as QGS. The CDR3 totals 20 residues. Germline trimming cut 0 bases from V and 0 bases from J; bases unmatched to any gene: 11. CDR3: CALGELLPNLGDTYTDKLIF. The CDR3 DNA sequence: TGTGCTCTTGGGGAACTCCTTCCTAACCTGGGGGATACGTACACCGATAAACTCATCTTT.

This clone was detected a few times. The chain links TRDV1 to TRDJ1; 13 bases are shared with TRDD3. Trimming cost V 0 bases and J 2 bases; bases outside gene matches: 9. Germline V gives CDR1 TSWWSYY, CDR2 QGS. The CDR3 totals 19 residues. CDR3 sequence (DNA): TGTGCTCTTGGGGAACTTTCTTTACTGGGGGATACGAGAACCGATAAACTCATCTTT. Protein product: CALGELSLLGDTRTDKLIF.

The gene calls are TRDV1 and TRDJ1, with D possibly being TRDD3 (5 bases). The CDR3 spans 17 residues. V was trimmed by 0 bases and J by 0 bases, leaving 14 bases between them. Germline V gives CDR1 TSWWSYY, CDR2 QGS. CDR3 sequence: CALGELASWAYTDKLIF. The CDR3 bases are TGTGCTCTTGGGGAACTAGCCAGCTGGGCCTACACCGATAAACTCATCTTT.

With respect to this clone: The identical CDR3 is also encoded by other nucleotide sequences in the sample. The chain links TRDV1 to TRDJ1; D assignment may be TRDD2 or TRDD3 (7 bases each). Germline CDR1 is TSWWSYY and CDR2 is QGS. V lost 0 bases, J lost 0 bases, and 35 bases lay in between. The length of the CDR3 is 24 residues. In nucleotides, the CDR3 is TGTGCTCTTGGGGAACTACGGATCCTTCCTCGTCGGACAGGGGGGGGATTGTACACCGATAAACTCATCTTT. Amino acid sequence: CALGELRILPRRTGGGLYTDKLIF.

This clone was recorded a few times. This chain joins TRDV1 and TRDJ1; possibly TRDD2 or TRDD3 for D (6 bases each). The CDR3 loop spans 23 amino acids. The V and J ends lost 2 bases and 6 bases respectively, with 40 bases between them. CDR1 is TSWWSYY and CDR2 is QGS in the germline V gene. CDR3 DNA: TGTGCTCTTGGGGAATTCCGTTATCATCTTCCTCCGTACTGGGTCGACCGGGATAATAAACTCATCTTT. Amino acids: CALGEFRYHLPPYWVDRDNKLIF.